This passage covers 30 T cell receptor beta chains from one sample sequenced in a study of technical replicates of blood from a few donors. Profiled with immunoSEQ multiplex PCR; TCRdb holds only in-frame clones, not every one. Here the sample spans about 76,000 clones, 91% being singletons. Sequenced: T cells isolated from PBMCs. The receptors originated from a human donor in good health.

This clone appeared a single time. The chain has TRBV20-1 and TRBJ2-1; unclear D gene. This CDR3 is built from 11 residues. Germline-derived CDR1 and CDR2 are DFQATT and SNEGSKA (reference sequence). Trimming pared 2 bases from V and 4 bases from J, leaving 3 bases between. CDR3 loop: CSARPYNEQFF. For the CDR3, the DNA is TGCAGTGCTAGACCTTACAATGAGCAGTTCTTC.

The chain uses TRBV27 and TRBJ1-2; TRBD1 is a possible D gene (6 bases). Germline V CDR1 and CDR2: MNHEY, SMNVEV (reference sequence). The germline V and J ends were trimmed by 2 bases and 5 bases, with 9 bases remaining between them. The CDR3 loop spans 13 amino acids. In DNA form, the CDR3 reads TGTGCCAGCAGTTTAGGCGGACAGTATGGCTACACCTTC. Translated, it gives CASSLGGQYGYTF.

J is TRBJ2-1 and V is TRBV18, with TRBD2 matching 8 bases. V gave up 6 bases and J gave up 2 bases; unmatched junction bases: 12. CDR3 length: 17 residues. CDR1 KGHSH and CDR2 LQKENI come from the germline V gene. CDR3 sequence reads: CASSHLGQRETYNEQFF. The CDR3 DNA follows: TGTGCCAGCTCCCATTTGGGGCAGCGGGAGACCTACAATGAGCAGTTCTTC.

The chain couples TRBV6-1 to TRBJ2-7; TRBD2 matches at 9 bases. J was trimmed by 0 bases and V by 6 bases; bases with no gene match: 6. The CDR3 is made up of 15 amino acids. The germline CDR1 and CDR2 sequences are MNHNS and SASEGT. CDR3 DNA sequence: TGTGCCAGCAGGTTAGCGGGGGCGAGCTCCTACGAGCAGTACTTC. This encodes CASRLAGASSYEQYF.

This chain joins TRBV2 and TRBJ1-1; D might be TRBD1 (5 bases). The CDR3 contains 15 residues. Germline CDR1 reads SNHLY; CDR2 reads FYNNEI. V shed 6 bases and J shed 2 bases, with 16 bases lying between them. The CDR3 protein is CASSQGFPTNTEAFF. The CDR3 nucleotides read TGTGCCAGCAGCCAGGGTTTTCCCACAAACACTGAAGCTTTCTTT.

The rearrangement links TRBV28 to TRBJ2-2; possible D gene TRBD2, 5 bases. Trimming took off 5 bases at V and 5 bases at J, with 9 bases between the two ends. This CDR3 spans 13 amino acids. Germline lookup yields CDR1 MDHEN and CDR2 SYDVKM. The DNA of the CDR3 is TGTGCCAGCAGTCCAACTAGAACCGGGGAGCTGTTTTTT. It codes for CASSPTRTGELFF.

V usage is TRBV7-2 and J usage is TRBJ1-1; 8 positions match TRBD1. Unmatched junction bases numbered 5, after V lost 1 base and J lost 1 base. This CDR3 has 16 amino acids. The V gene's germline CDR1 is SGHTA and CDR2 FQGNSA. CDR3 sequence: CASSLVRTGSNTEAFF. DNA of the CDR3: TGTGCCAGCAGCTTAGTCAGGACAGGGTCGAACACTGAAGCTTTCTTT.

CDR3 nucleotide sequence: TGCGCCAGCAGCAAAGGACTAGCGGGGGAAGAGACCCAGTACTTC. This encodes CASSKGLAGEETQYF. The rearrangement uses TRBV10-1 and TRBJ2-5; TRBD2 agrees at 13 bases. CDR1 and CDR2 from the germline V gene are WNHNN and SYGVQD (reference sequence). The CDR3 runs to 15 residues. After removal of 6 bases from V and 3 bases from J, the junction contained 4 bases not matched to a gene.

The chain uses TRBV28 and TRBJ2-3, with TRBD2 matching over 10 bases. Germline loops: CDR1 MDHEN, CDR2 SYDVKM. The CDR3 has 17 amino acids. The trim removed 6 bases at V and 5 bases at J, leaving 14 bases unmatched. In DNA, the CDR3 is TGTGCCAGCAGACTAGTGGGGGTAGCGGGAGGAGTAGATACGCAGTATTTT. Amino acids: CASRLVGVAGGVDTQYF.

The rearrangement links TRBV11-2 to TRBJ2-7, with 7 bases identical to TRBD1. V lost 5 bases, J lost 3 bases, and 10 bases stayed unmatched. CDR3 length: 15 residues. CDR1 is SGHAT and CDR2 is FQNNGV in the germline V gene. CDR3 sequence: CASSVWDSFNYEQYF. The CDR3, as DNA: TGTGCCAGCAGCGTTTGGGACAGCTTCAACTACGAGCAGTACTTC.

V is TRBV28 and J is TRBJ1-5, with D perhaps matching TRBD1 (6 bases). The CDR3 totals 14 residues. The ends were cut back, 2 bases at V and 16 bases at J, with 21 bases in the middle. Per germline, CDR1 MDHEN and CDR2 SYDVKM. DNA for the CDR3: TGTGCCAGCAGTTTAACAGGGATCCCCCGGCATGGACATTTT. This encodes CASSLTGIPRHGHF.

V is TRBV10-3 and J is TRBJ2-3; 11 bases map to TRBD1. The ends lost 10 bases at V and 0 bases at J; junction bases unmatched: 15. The germline CDR1 and CDR2 sequences are ENHRY and SYGVKD. The CDR3 is 18 amino acids. Here the CDR3 reads CASEPGQGDSMSTDTQYF. The CDR3 DNA follows: TGTGCCAGTGAACCGGGACAGGGGGACTCAATGAGCACAGATACGCAGTATTTT.

This clone was seen a single time. This chain links TRBV28 with TRBJ2-1; the D gene is possibly TRBD2 (5 bases). This CDR3 spans 15 amino acids. Trimming shortened V by 2 bases and J by 1 base, and 9 bases separated the two germline ends. Per germline, CDR1 MDHEN and CDR2 SYDVKM. CDR3 sequence: CASSLKLGSYNEQFF. The CDR3 DNA is TGTGCCAGCAGTTTAAAACTAGGATCCTACAATGAGCAGTTCTTC.

The V gene is TRBV28, the J gene TRBJ2-1; TRBD2 might be the D (6 bases). V was cut by 6 bases and J by 3 bases, with 12 bases left in between. The CDR3 has 14 residues. CDR1 and CDR2 (germline): MDHEN, SYDVKM. The CDR3 DNA sequence: TGTGCCAGCAGCGACCGGGGGAACTACAATGAGCAGTTCTTC. Amino acid sequence: CASSDRGNYNEQFF.

The chain uses TRBV28 and TRBJ2-4, with D maybe TRBD1 (6 bases). Trimming shortened V by 8 bases and J by 0 bases, and 14 bases separated the two germline ends. CDR1 is MDHEN and CDR2 is SYDVKM in the germline V gene. This CDR3 is built from 15 residues. The CDR3 sequence is CASSNRVQAKNIQYF. CDR3 sequence (DNA): TGTGCCAGCTCTAACAGGGTGCAAGCCAAAAACATTCAGTACTTC.

The chain is built from TRBV7-9 and TRBJ2-5; 9 bases agree with TRBD1. Unmatched junction bases numbered 16, after V lost 4 bases and J lost 7 bases. The CDR3 length is 17 residues. Looked up from germline, CDR1 is SEHNR and CDR2 is FQNEAQ (reference sequence). The chain's CDR3 is CASSSRGQQGADGTQYF. As DNA, the CDR3 is TGTGCCAGCAGCTCCCGGGGCCAACAGGGGGCCGATGGGACCCAGTACTTC.

Only a few counts were recorded for this clone. V and J are TRBV10-1 and TRBJ2-3; no clear D gene. The CDR3 has 16 amino acids. The V gene lost 3 bases and the J gene lost 3 bases, with 16 bases spanning the gap. Germline lookup yields CDR1 WNHNN and CDR2 SYGVQD (reference sequence). The CDR3 bases are TGCGCCAGCAGTGATCGGAGCGCCCACATAACAGATACGCAGTATTTT. This encodes CASSDRSAHITDTQYF.

The V and J genes are TRBV5-1 and TRBJ1-4; 9 bases align to TRBD1. This CDR3 contains 15 residues. V trimming: 4 bases; J trimming: 7 bases; junction bases outside the gene matches: 8. Germline V gene data show CDR1 as SGHRS and CDR2 as YFSETQ. CDR3 nucleotide sequence: TGCGCCAGCAGCGCACAGGGGGCAAAGGGTGAAAAACTGTTTTTT. This gives the protein CASSAQGAKGEKLFF.

The CDR3 bases are TGTGCCAGCAGCCCCCGTCGGGAGGGGACCTACGAGCAGTACTTC. Its protein is CASSPRREGTYEQYF. The chain uses TRBV7-8 and TRBJ2-7; 8 positions match TRBD2. The CDR3 consists of 15 residues. In germline, CDR1 is SGHVS, CDR2 FQNEAQ. Trimming removed 5 bases from V and 2 bases from J; junction bases left unmatched: 8.

This chain uses TRBV9 with TRBJ2-3; TRBD2 aligns across 8 bases. The germline V gene encodes CDR1 SGDLS and CDR2 YYNGEE. This CDR3 is 17 amino acids long. The V gene end was trimmed by 0 bases and the J gene end by 5 bases; junction bases not matched to a gene: 11. CDR3 nucleotides: TGTGCCAGCAGCGTAGGGGTTGGCGGGAGGCCCGGAGATACGCAGTATTTT. Translation: CASSVGVGGRPGDTQYF.

This chain joins TRBV5-1 and TRBJ2-7; a weak D match, TRBD2 (5 bases). Between the trimmed V and J ends, which lost 5 bases and 4 bases, there was a span of 10 bases. The CDR3 runs to 12 residues. Germline V gene sequence: CDR1 SGHRS, CDR2 YFSETQ. The CDR3 DNA sequence: TGCGCCAGCAGTCCCGGGGATTACGAGCAGTACTTC. The encoded protein is CASSPGDYEQYF.

The chain employs TRBV11-3 and TRBJ1-5; D unclear. The CDR3 consists of 15 residues. CDR1 SGHNT and CDR2 YENEEA come from the germline V gene. Deletions cut 4 bases from V and 6 bases from J, with 16 bases between. CDR3 sequence (DNA): TGTGCCAGCAGCTCCCTGGACGGGGAAAGTCAGCCCCAGCATTTT. Residues: CASSSLDGESQPQHF.

This chain links TRBV6-5 with TRBJ2-1; the D gene is possibly TRBD1 (6 bases). The CDR3 is 15 amino acids. The ends were cut back, 1 base at V and 7 bases at J, with 14 bases in the middle. Looked up from germline, CDR1 is MNHEY and CDR2 is SVGAGI. This CDR3 is CASSYWTVGRNEQFF. For the CDR3, the DNA is TGTGCCAGCAGTTACTGGACAGTGGGAAGGAATGAGCAGTTCTTC.

CDR3 region: CASSSAGYPTNTEAFF. The CDR3 DNA reads TGTGCCAGCAGTTCCGCAGGGTATCCCACGAACACTGAAGCTTTCTTT. The chain employs TRBV6-5 and TRBJ1-1; TRBD1 might be the D (5 bases). Germline assignment: CDR1 MNHEY and CDR2 SVGAGI. The CDR3 is 16 amino acids. Trimming stripped 4 bases from V and 1 base from J, with 16 bases between.

The chain joins TRBV28 to TRBJ1-5, with D tentatively TRBD1 (5 bases). Germline CDR1 reads MDHEN; CDR2 reads SYDVKM. V lost 6 bases and J lost 2, with 14 bases in between. The CDR3 loop spans 15 amino acids. The CDR3 DNA is TGTGCCAGCAGCTCGTTGGGAGGGGGCAATCAGCCCCAGCATTTT. Amino acids: CASSSLGGGNQPQHF.

V is TRBV28 and J is TRBJ2-1, with a tentative D call TRBD2 (5 bases). The length of the CDR3 is 11 residues. V was pared by 1 base and J by 14 bases, with 9 bases between. Per the germline V gene, CDR1 is MDHEN and CDR2 is SYDVKM. The CDR3 DNA reads TGTGCCAGCAGTTTATTTCGGGGAAAGTTCTTC. This gives the protein CASSLFRGKFF.

This rearrangement joins TRBV7-6 to TRBJ2-7; 10 nucleotides line up with TRBD2. CDR3 length: 16 residues. Unmatched junction bases numbered 16, after V lost 5 bases and J lost 9 bases. The V gene's germline CDR1 is SGHVS and CDR2 FNYEAQ. CDR3 in DNA: TGTGCCAGCAGCCCACTTCAGCGGGAGGGGAACTTACGGCAGTACTTC. Protein product: CASSPLQREGNLRQYF.

The chain carries TRBV6-5 and TRBJ1-1, with D possibly matching TRBD1 (5 bases). Trimming left V 6 bases short and J 4 bases short, with 15 bases between. This CDR3 is built from 14 residues. Germline assignment: CDR1 MNHEY and CDR2 SVGAGI. Here the CDR3 reads CASRGGGGSTEAFF. Written as DNA, the CDR3 is TGTGCCAGCAGAGGAGGCGGGGGGTCCACTGAAGCTTTCTTT.

The J gene is TRBJ1-2, the V gene TRBV28; 8 bases match TRBD1. Germline CDR1 MDHEN, CDR2 SYDVKM. CDR3 length equals 14 residues. Unmatched junction bases numbered 12, after V lost 5 bases and J lost 10 bases. The CDR3, as DNA: TGTGCCAGCAGTCGACTCAGTGGGGGACAGGACTACACCTTC. Translation: CASSRLSGGQDYTF.

This chain joins TRBV9 and TRBJ1-2; 7 bases fit TRBD1. From germline, CDR1 is SGDLS and CDR2 YYNGEE. This CDR3 contains 14 residues. The J segment lost 7 bases and the V segment lost 3 bases, leaving 9 bases of the junction unmatched. Here the CDR3 DNA reads TGTGCCAGCAGCGACAGACTAACAGGGGTTGGCTACACCTTC. It specifies CASSDRLTGVGYTF.